The rows below give T cell receptor beta chains drawn from one sample of a study of OX40 agonist ivuxolimab in advanced cancers. Sequencing used immunoSEQ multiplex PCR; TCRdb keeps in-frame clones, though not all of them. In the table there are about 97,000 clones, less than 90% of which are singletons. The source was CD4+ or CD8+ T cells sorted from blood, collected in a trial of the OX40 agonist ivuxolimab. The receptor source for this set is an adult with an advanced solid tumor such as melanoma, head and neck, liver or kidney cancer. Each CDR3 is given with its conserved first and last residue. D genes are given only for firm matches. The size field is filled for only some rows; it gives once, few, many or a size class.

TRBJ1-5 | TRBD1 | few | TRBV30 | TGTGCCTGGAGTGGACAGGGGGCCGGTCAGCCCCAGCATTTT | CAWSGQGAGQPQHF
TRBJ1-2 | TRBD1 | few | TRBV5-5 | TGTGCCAGCAGCTTGTGGACAGGGGTAAGAGATGGCTACACCTTC | CASSLWTGVRDGYTF
TRBJ2-1 | - | - | TRBV4-2 | TGTGCCAGCAGCCAAGGGACTACTCTATACAATGAGCAGTTCTTC | CASSQGTTLYNEQFF
TRBJ1-2 | TRBD1 | once | TRBV5-6 | TGTGCCAGCAGCATAGGGGGCGGCGGGGCTTATCGCTACACCTTC | CASSIGGGGAYRYTF
TRBJ2-3 | - | - | TRBV7-2 | TGTGCCAGCAGCCGCCGGGCCGGTACAGATACGCAGTATTTT | CASSRRAGTDTQYF
TRBJ1-2 | - | - | TRBV6-1 | TGTGCCAGCAGTGATCAAGGGACCTATGGCTACACCTTC | CASSDQGTYGYTF
TRBJ2-1 | TRBD2 | - | TRBV30 | TGTGCCTGGAGCGTAAGTCCACTAGCGGGGTATCGGGATGAGCAGTTCTTC | CAWSVSPLAGYRDEQFF
TRBJ2-1 | TRBD2 | - | TRBV12-5 | TGTGCTAGTGCCCTGCATCGGCCTAGCGGAAACAATGAGCAGTTCTTC | CASALHRPSGNNEQFF
TRBJ2-7 | TRBD1 | few | TRBV6-6 | TGTGCCAGCACTCCGTGGACAGGAACCTTCTACGAGCAGTACTTC | CASTPWTGTFYEQYF
TRBJ1-2 | - | - | TRBV27 | TGTGCCAGCAGTTCGCGACAGGATGGCTACACCTTC | CASSSRQDGYTF
TRBJ1-2 | - | few | TRBV5-1 | TGCGCCAGCAGCTCCCAAAGGGGGGGCGGGCAAGTCTACACCTTC | CASSSQRGGGQVYTF
TRBJ1-1 | - | - | TRBV7-9 | TGTGCCAGCAGCTTCACCCCTGGGACTGAAGCTTTCTTT | CASSFTPGTEAFF
TRBJ1-2 | - | - | TRBV4-3 | TGCGCCAGCAGCCAAGTCTCAGGGATCTCTGGCTACACCTTC | CASSQVSGISGYTF
TRBJ2-7 | TRBD1 | - | TRBV19 | TGTGCCAGTAGTACGAGGACAGGGACGGGGTACGAGCAGTACTTC | CASSTRTGTGYEQYF
TRBJ2-5 | - | - | TRBV30 | TGTGCCTGGAGTACTGGACAGCTTCGGCGGGAGACCCAGTACTTC | CAWSTGQLRRETQYF
TRBJ1-2 | - | few | TRBV11-2 | TGTGCCAGCAGCAAATACACAAGCGCTAACTATGGCTACACCTTC | CASSKYTSANYGYTF
TRBJ1-5 | - | - | TRBV28 | TGTGCCAGCCGTCTGCCCGGCGATCGGCCCCAGCATTTT | CASRLPGDRPQHF
TRBJ1-2 | TRBD1 | - | TRBV7-3 | TGTGCCAGCAGCTTAACCCGGACAGGGCTGGGTGTAAGAGGCTACACCTTC | CASSLTRTGLGVRGYTF
TRBJ2-1 | TRBD2 | few | TRBV7-8 | TGTGCCAGTTGCCCACTCCACGGGACTAGCGGGAGGGACGAGCAGTTCTTC | CASCPLHGTSGRDEQFF
TRBJ1-1 | TRBD1 | - | TRBV19 | TGTGCCAGTAGTATCGGGACAGGGAGGGCCATGAACACTGAAGCTTTCTTT | CASSIGTGRAMNTEAFF
TRBJ1-2 | TRBD1 | - | TRBV11-2 | TGTGCCAGCAGCTTGACAGGGAATAACTATGGCTACACCTTC | CASSLTGNNYGYTF
TRBJ1-4 | TRBD1 | few | TRBV5-1 | TGCGCCAGCAGCCTGGGACAGGGATATGAAAAACTGTTTTTT | CASSLGQGYEKLFF